The T cell receptor beta chain under discussion was sequenced for a study of monozygotic twins with inflammatory bowel disease. Notes on the study in general: A reduction in TCRbeta diversity (inverse Simpson) was seen in IBD patients relative to healthy co-twins. In these data, no single strong IBD-associated signal or clonotype received support. Whether twins were concordant or discordant made no difference to repertoire similarity, possibly from limited power.

As for this clonotype: Antigen specificity is unknown.

TCRdb processed the 5' RACE reads again and assigns one entry to each CDR3 protein, with no DNA. The sample table sets out over 200,000 distinct CDR3 sequences. The CDR3 totals 13 residues. Germline CDR1 ENHRY, CDR2 SYGVKD. This clonotype was obtained from a human donor with ulcerative colitis or Crohn's disease, or a healthy co-twin of an affected twin (not recorded which). The chain combines TRBV10-3 with TRBJ2-3. The sequencing sample was made of blood. The CDR3 sequence: CAISESLRDTQYF.